This T cell receptor beta chain was sequenced during a study of T cell clones after liver transplantation. Study overall: TCRbeta sequencing after a pre-transplant mixed lymphocyte reaction identified graft-donor-reactive clones, later tracked in post-transplant blood. HCV positivity affected three of eight recipients; the rest lacked autoimmune or viral indications.

Trimming took 5 bases from V and 6 from J, leaving 11 bases between them. Germline CDR1 SGHRS, CDR2 YFSETQ. The length of the CDR3 is 12 residues. TCRdb keeps only in-frame clones here, not all; method: immunoSEQ multiplex PCR. The sample contains 50,000 or so clones, more than 65% of which appear only once. This sequence joins TRBV5-1 and TRBJ1-2; the D is unclear. The sequence derives from a human patient who received a liver transplant. Some T cells may originate from the graft donor. The sample here was CD4+ T cells from blood, taken 54 months after liver transplant. CDR3 residues: CASRPTSHGYTF. CDR3 DNA sequence: TGCGCCAGCAGACCGACAAGTCATGGCTACACCTTC.